These 15 T cell receptor beta chains share one sample of origin, sequenced in a study of CD8 T cells in ankylosing spondylitis. TCRdb re-analysed the 5' RACE reads in MiXCR, keeping a single row per CDR3 protein. This sample has over 130,000 distinct CDR3 sequences, with under 45% found just once. The specimen was synovial fluid, either unsorted or a sorted T cell fraction (not recorded which). The receptors were gathered from a male donor with ankylosing spondylitis.

This clonotype was observed a handful of times. The chain has TRBV14 and TRBJ2-1, with 8 nucleotides matching TRBD2. Germline V gene data show CDR1 as SGHDN and CDR2 as FVKESK. The CDR3 covers 12 residues. J lost 9 bases, V lost 8 bases, and 6 bases had no gene match. The CDR3 nucleotides are TGTGCCAGCTCGGGAGGGGGAGGTGAGCAGTTCTTC. Protein sequence: CASSGGGGEQFF.

The table lists this clonotype with a few counts. V gene TRBV7-9 combines with J gene TRBJ2-2; no clear D. Trimming stripped 5 bases from V and 1 base from J, with 14 bases between. This CDR3 has 16 residues. The V gene's germline CDR1 is SEHNR and CDR2 FQNEAQ (reference sequence). The CDR3 DNA reads as TGTGCCAGCAGCCGGAGTTCGGAGATGAACACCGGGGAGCTGTTTTTT. This translates into CASSRSSEMNTGELFF.

The J gene is TRBJ2-3, the V gene TRBV5-1; 10 bases agree with TRBD2. The CDR3 extends over 16 amino acids. The germline gives CDR1 SGHRS, CDR2 YFSETQ. V lost 3 bases and J lost 5; bases outside the gene matches: 9. CDR3 sequence reads: CASSSFSGGAIDTQYF. The CDR3 DNA sequence: TGCGCCAGCAGCTCATTCAGCGGGGGGGCGATAGATACGCAGTATTTT. The variable domain in full, completed from reference TRBV5-1 and TRBJ2-3, reads KAGVTQTPRYLIKTRGQQVTLSCSPISGHRSVSWYQQTPGQGLQFLFEYFSETQRNKGNFPGRFSGRQFSNSRSEMNVSTLELGDSALYLCASSSFSGGAIDTQYFGPGTRLTVL.

The chain carries TRBV7-2 and TRBJ2-1; no clear D. Germline V lookup: CDR1 SGHTA, CDR2 FQGNSA. Trimming left V 3 bases short and J 0 bases short, with 6 bases between. The CDR3 consists of 14 residues. The CDR3 reads CASSFGASYNEQFF. DNA of the CDR3: TGTGCCAGCAGCTTTGGTGCCTCCTACAATGAGCAGTTCTTC.

This clonotype was counted between two and nine times. The rearrangement joins TRBV29-1 to TRBJ2-3, with no clear D. From germline, CDR1 is SQVTM and CDR2 ANQGSEA. The CDR3 is 11 residues long. V shed 5 bases and J shed 2 bases, with 5 bases lying between them. CDR3 sequence: CSVLVTDTQYF. In DNA form, the CDR3 reads TGCAGCGTTCTGGTCACAGATACGCAGTATTTT.

V gene TRBV12-3 or TRBV12-4 combines with J gene TRBJ2-3, with 7 bases that match TRBD2. The CDR3 has 16 amino acids. V shed 2 bases and J 4 bases; nucleotides not matched to a gene: 9. The chain's CDR3 is CASSLRGGREADTQYF. The DNA for the CDR3 is TGTGCCAGCAGTTTACGGGGAGGTCGGGAGGCAGATACGCAGTATTTT.

There are a few counts of this clonotype. J is TRBJ2-7 and V is TRBV30, with 10 bases identical to TRBD2. The ends lost 4 bases at V and 3 bases at J; junction bases unmatched: 9. CDR1 is GTSNPN, CDR2 SVGIG, per germline (reference sequence). The CDR3 is 15 amino acids. The CDR3 loop is CAWTYGTSDLYEQYF. CDR3 DNA sequence: TGTGCCTGGACCTACGGGACTAGCGACCTCTACGAGCAGTACTTC. Together with reference TRBV30 and TRBJ2-7, the CDR3 gives the full variable domain: SQTIHQWPATLVQPVGSPLSLECTVEGTSNPNLYWYRQAAGRGLQLLFYSVGIGQISSEVPQNLSASRPQDRQFILSSKKLLLSDSGFYLCAWTYGTSDLYEQYFGPGTRLTVT.

This clonotype was counted between two and nine times. The rearrangement links TRBV12-3 or TRBV12-4 to TRBJ2-5, with D unclear. There are 13 residues in the CDR3. Trimming removed 6 bases from V and 1 base from J, with 9 bases in between. The CDR3 sequence is CASSPSSQETQYF. DNA for the CDR3: TGTGCCAGCAGCCCGAGCTCCCAAGAGACCCAGTACTTC.

This clonotype was observed a handful of times. This rearrangement joins TRBV5-1 to TRBJ2-7; D remains ambiguous. Trimming pared 1 base from V and 10 bases from J, leaving 0 bases between. Germline values: CDR1 SGHRS, CDR2 YFSETQ. The CDR3 totals 8 residues. CDR3 amino acids: CASSLQYF. CDR3 bases: TGCGCCAGCAGCTTGCAGTACTTC.

The rearrangement joins TRBV4-2 to TRBJ2-1; D gene uncertain. This CDR3 comprises 14 residues. CDR1 and CDR2 (germline): LGHNA, YNFKEQ. Trimming removed 0 bases from V and 7 bases from J, with 10 bases in between. The CDR3 region is CASSQDPGQNEQFF. In DNA form, the CDR3 reads TGTGCCAGCAGCCAAGATCCCGGCCAGAATGAGCAGTTCTTC.

This rearrangement joins TRBV5-1 to TRBJ2-7; 8 bases map to TRBD1. Germline lookup yields CDR1 SGHRS and CDR2 YFSETQ. The CDR3 runs to 17 residues. Germline trimming cut 2 bases from V and 5 bases from J; bases unmatched to any gene: 15. CDR3 residues: CASSLIPRQGTYHEQYF. The CDR3, as DNA: TGCGCCAGCAGCTTAATCCCCCGACAGGGGACGTACCACGAGCAGTACTTC.

The chain has TRBV7-4 and TRBJ1-1, with D perhaps TRBD1 (6 bases). In germline, CDR1 is SGHVT, CDR2 SQSDAQ. The V and J ends lost 3 bases and 11 bases respectively, with 19 bases between them. This CDR3 has 14 amino acids. CDR3 coding DNA: TGTGCCAGCAGCTTCGTTGGGGGGCCCGCGGGGGCTTTCTTT. Amino acid sequence: CASSFVGGPAGAFF.

The chain is built from TRBV10-3 and TRBJ2-7; D remains ambiguous. V lost 0 bases, J lost 3 bases, and 12 bases lay in between. Germline assignment: CDR1 ENHRY and CDR2 SYGVKD. This CDR3 is built from 15 residues. CDR3 in DNA: TGTGCCATCAGTGAGTCGGTACAGAGGCTCTACGAGCAGTACTTC. This sequence encodes CAISESVQRLYEQYF.

The V gene is TRBV12-3 or TRBV12-4, the J gene TRBJ1-3, with D unresolved. The CDR3 spans 17 residues. Deletions cut 7 bases from V and 1 base from J, with 20 bases between. The DNA for the CDR3 is TGTGCCAGCACCCTGGGCACTGGGATAGCTTCTGGAAACACCATATATTTT. Translation gives CASTLGTGIASGNTIYF.

The gene calls are TRBV12-3 or TRBV12-4 and TRBJ2-4; D unresolved. V was shortened by 2 bases and J by 1 base, with 12 bases between the two germline ends. The CDR3 runs 16 residues. In nucleotides, the CDR3 is TGTGCCAGCAGTTTAAATCCTAAGGAGGCCAAAAACATTCAGTACTTC. Protein: CASSLNPKEAKNIQYF.